The 9 T cell receptor beta chains presented below share a single source sample, sequenced in a study of T cells in narcolepsy. The table came from immunoSEQ multiplex PCR; TCRdb's copy has only in-frame clones and leaves some out. The sample includes fewer than 15,000 clones, 70% to 90% of them seen just once. Input material: CD45RA- memory CD4+ T cells from PBMCs. Receptors originate from a human donor with narcolepsy.

The chain couples TRBV7-2 to TRBJ1-2; 11 bases map to TRBD1. V was clipped by 5 bases and J by 8 bases; unmatched bases: 7. Germline CDR1 SGHTA, CDR2 FQGNSA. The CDR3 runs to 14 residues. CDR3 nucleotide sequence: TGTGCCAGCAGCCCCCAGGGACAGGGGGGAGGCTACACCTTC. Translating it yields CASSPQGQGGGYTF.

This clone has a single count. The V call is TRBV19, the J call TRBJ1-5, with a weak D call TRBD1 (6 bases). Germline CDR1 and CDR2: LNHDA and SQIVND (reference sequence). Trimming removed 4 bases at V and 3 bases at J, with 13 bases between. This CDR3 contains 15 residues. The CDR3 protein is CASSTLQGFNQPQHF. The CDR3 DNA follows: TGTGCCAGTAGTACGTTACAGGGATTCAATCAGCCCCAGCATTTT.

The chain carries TRBV7-2 and TRBJ1-2; D perhaps matches TRBD1 (6 bases). The CDR3 is 13 residues long. The ends were cut back, 4 bases at V and 6 bases at J, with 12 bases in the middle. CDR1 is SGHTA and CDR2 is FQGNSA in the germline V gene. The CDR3: CASSYVRGDGYTF. CDR3 DNA sequence: TGTGCCAGCAGCTACGTCAGGGGCGATGGCTACACCTTC.

The chain combines TRBV5-1 with TRBJ2-1, with D perhaps matching TRBD2 (5 bases). The germline CDR1 and CDR2 sequences are SGHRS and YFSETQ. Deletions cut 0 bases from V and 4 bases from J, with 14 bases between. The CDR3 loop spans 16 amino acids. Written as DNA, the CDR3 is TGCGCCAGCAGCTTGGAGGCTAGCCACCTTTACAATGAGCAGTTCTTC. Translated: CASSLEASHLYNEQFF.

Here the CDR3 reads CASSRSGRASARSTGELFF. In DNA form, the CDR3 reads TGTGCCAGCTCACGTAGCGGGAGGGCCTCCGCCAGATCCACCGGGGAGCTGTTTTTT. This chain links TRBV18 with TRBJ2-2; 11 bases map to TRBD2. Germline assignment: CDR1 KGHSH and CDR2 LQKENI. Trimming at V came to 4 bases and at J to 4 bases, leaving 14 bases not matched to a gene. This CDR3 has 19 residues.

This clone was seen just once. The chain carries TRBV5-4 and TRBJ2-2; TRBD2 matches 9 bases. Germline lookup yields CDR1 SGHNT and CDR2 YYREEE (reference sequence). The junction had 7 bases not matched to a gene; V was cut back by 2 bases and J by 2 bases. CDR3 length equals 17 residues. This CDR3 is CASSLPSGDLNTGELFF. The CDR3 DNA is TGTGCCAGCAGCTTACCTAGCGGGGATTTAAACACCGGGGAGCTGTTTTTT.

This chain connects TRBV19 to TRBJ2-3; D uncertain. V was cut by 0 bases and J by 4 bases, with 8 bases left in between. CDR3 size: 14 residues. Germline lookup yields CDR1 LNHDA and CDR2 SQIVND (reference sequence). DNA for the CDR3: TGTGCCAGTAGTATAGACGGGTGGTCAGATACGCAGTATTTT. Its protein is CASSIDGWSDTQYF. Full variable domain (rest looked up from reference TRBV19 and TRBJ2-3): DGGITQSPKYLFRKEGQNVTLSCEQNLNHDAMYWYRQDPGQGLRLIYYSQIVNDFQKGDIAEGYSVSREKKESFPLTVTSAQKNPTAFYLCASSIDGWSDTQYFGPGTRLTVL.

The gene calls are TRBV19 and TRBJ2-5; possible D gene TRBD1, 6 bases. The CDR3 runs 13 residues. V gave up 4 bases and J gave up 2 bases, with 8 bases separating them. CDR1 LNHDA and CDR2 SQIVND come from the germline V gene (reference sequence). In DNA form, the CDR3 reads TGTGCCAGTAGTAGGGGGCGACAAGAGACCCAGTACTTC. This codes for CASSRGRQETQYF.

The chain recombines TRBV2 with TRBJ1-5, with 7 bases aligning to TRBD1. The CDR3 spans 18 residues. With 4 bases clipped from V and 1 base from J, the junction kept 13 bases outside the gene matches. Per the germline V gene, CDR1 is SNHLY and CDR2 is FYNNEI. In nucleotides, the CDR3 is TGTGCCAGCAGTGTGGGCCCGGGACAGTTCGCAAGCAATCAGCCCCAGCATTTT. It specifies CASSVGPGQFASNQPQHF.